This TCR beta chain was retrieved from a study of identifying expanded T cells in peripheral blood. Study observations and caveats: Clone count variance between approximately two-week samples rose with total template count. Over two and four weeks, about 16.4 and 19 clones changed, versus around 1.3 between replicates.

The V end lost 4 bases, the J end lost 6 bases, and 13 bases lay between the germline ends. CDR1 is MNHEY, CDR2 SVGAGI, per germline. This CDR3 contains 13 residues. TCRdb's copy holds only in-frame clones and misses some; the assay was immunoSEQ multiplex PCR. The sample holds about 89,000 clones, approximately 83% seen once. No infections or other immune events were documented during collection. A word on this clone: Its target is not known.

Input material: blood. The gene calls are TRBV6-5 and TRBJ2-7, with a weak D call TRBD1 (5 bases). This sequence originates from a person aged 18 to 70 in good health. CDR3 amino acids: CASSWGREVEQYF. Written as DNA, the CDR3 is TGTGCCAGCAGTTGGGGCAGGGAAGTCGAGCAGTACTTC.